The 22 T cell receptor beta chains below were found in one sample sequenced in a study of OX40 agonist ivuxolimab in advanced cancers. Method: immunoSEQ multiplex PCR; TCRdb's copy keeps in-frame clones and lacks some. This repertoire shows roughly 81,000 clones, around 94% found once; its top ten account for roughly 11%. The input for sequencing was CD4+ or CD8+ T cells sorted from blood, taken in a trial of the OX40 agonist ivuxolimab. The receptors stem from an adult with an advanced solid tumor such as melanoma, head and neck, liver or kidney cancer.

For this clone: One end of the junction varies from germline; a read error may be responsible. V is TRBV7-7 and J is TRBJ2-7; D perhaps matches TRBD2 (5 bases). From germline, CDR1 is SSHAT and CDR2 FNYEAQ (reference sequence). This CDR3 has 17 amino acids. In DNA, the CDR3 is TGTGCTAGCAGCTTAGCGCGGGCAGGAGCCTTAACCTACGAGCAGTACTTC. Its translation is CASSLARAGALTYEQYF. The variable domain in full, with the rest retrieved from reference TRBV7-7 and TRBJ2-7, is GAGVSQSPRYKVTKRGQDVTLRCDPISSHATLYWYQQALGQGPEFLTYFNYEAQPDKSGLPSDRFSAERPEGSISTLTIQRTEQRDSAMYRCASSLARAGALTYEQYFGPGTRLTVT.

The chain uses TRBV19 and TRBJ2-1; 11 bases are shared with TRBD2. Germline V gives CDR1 LNHDA, CDR2 SQIVND (reference sequence). Trimming removed 1 base from V and 2 bases from J; junction bases left unmatched: 7. The CDR3 length is 18 residues. The CDR3: CASSIGGPGLAAYNEQFF. CDR3 bases: TGTGCCAGTAGTATAGGGGGGCCGGGACTAGCGGCCTACAATGAGCAGTTCTTC.

The gene calls are TRBV7-9 and TRBJ2-3; 10 bases are shared with TRBD2. The CDR3 sequence is 15 residues long. Losses at the gene ends were 5 bases for V and 4 bases for J; bases not matched to a gene: 6. Looked up from germline, CDR1 is SEHNR and CDR2 is FQNEAQ (reference sequence). CDR3 in amino acids: CASSARTSGSDTQYF. DNA of the CDR3: TGTGCCAGCAGCGCTCGGACTAGCGGTTCAGATACGCAGTATTTT.

V is TRBV29-1 and J is TRBJ2-1, with TRBD1 matching over 11 bases. CDR3 length: 15 amino acids. Germline V gene sequence: CDR1 SQVTM, CDR2 ANQGSEA. Trimming took 4 bases from V and 4 from J; bases not matched to a gene: 6. CDR3 DNA: TGCAGCGTTGTACCGGGACAGGGGGTATACAATGAGCAGTTCTTC. This encodes CSVVPGQGVYNEQFF.

The chain employs TRBV7-3 and TRBJ2-1; TRBD2 aligns across 11 bases. V gave up 2 bases and J gave up 4 bases; unmatched junction bases: 10. CDR1 is SGHTA and CDR2 is FQGTGA in the germline V gene. This CDR3 is built from 18 residues. As DNA, the CDR3 is TGTGCCAGCAGCTTAGGCCTCCTCGGGACTAGCGGATACAATGAGCAGTTCTTC. Its translation: CASSLGLLGTSGYNEQFF.

The chain carries TRBV10-3 and TRBJ2-1, with TRBD2 as a possible D gene (6 bases). The V end lost 8 bases, the J end lost 7 bases, and 9 bases lay between the germline ends. CDR1 ENHRY and CDR2 SYGVKD come from the germline V gene. The CDR3 runs 11 residues. CDR3 loop: CAIGRDNEQFF. CDR3 DNA sequence: TGTGCCATCGGGCGGGATAATGAGCAGTTCTTC.

The chain carries TRBV7-9 and TRBJ2-7; 9 nucleotides agree with TRBD1. The CDR3 is 14 amino acids. V trimming: 0 bases; J trimming: 6 bases; junction bases outside the gene matches: 3. The V gene's germline CDR1 is SEHNR and CDR2 FQNEAQ (reference sequence). This chain's CDR3 is CASSLAGTGTEQYF. CDR3 bases: TGTGCCAGCAGCTTAGCCGGGACAGGGACCGAGCAGTACTTC.

The J gene is TRBJ2-7, the V gene TRBV13; no firm D call. The length of the CDR3 is 13 residues. Germline values: CDR1 PRHDT, CDR2 FYEKMQ (reference sequence). The V and J ends lost 2 bases and 3 bases respectively, with 8 bases between them. The CDR3 sequence is CASSLLQDYEQYF. The DNA for the CDR3 is TGTGCCAGCAGCTTATTGCAGGACTACGAGCAGTACTTC.

CDR3 in amino acids: CASQGQGSQPQHF. The DNA of the CDR3 is TGTGCCAGCCAGGGACAGGGAAGCCAGCCCCAGCATTTT. V and J are TRBV2 and TRBJ1-5, with 9 bases fitting TRBD1. The CDR3 has 13 residues. Germline V gene sequence: CDR1 SNHLY, CDR2 FYNNEI. The V segment lost 8 bases and the J segment 7 bases; nucleotides outside the gene matches: 6.

The gene calls are TRBV29-1 and TRBJ2-1; 11 nucleotides line up with TRBD2. The CDR3 is 17 residues long. The ends lost 2 bases at V and 8 bases at J; junction bases unmatched: 14. Germline V gives CDR1 SQVTM, CDR2 ANQGSEA. The CDR3 DNA follows: TGCAGCGTTGAAAGTGGAGGGGCTAGCGGGAGGATCGATGAGCAGTTCTTC. It codes for CSVESGGASGRIDEQFF.

Note on this clone: Within the sample, other DNA sequences also encode this same CDR3. The V gene is TRBV4-3, the J gene TRBJ2-3; D is unresolved. V was trimmed by 1 base and J by 0 bases, leaving 5 bases between them. There are 14 residues in the CDR3. Germline CDR1 is LGHNA and CDR2 is YSLEER. The CDR3 nucleotides read TGCGCCAGCAGCCAAGGACGGAGCACAGATACGCAGTATTTT. As protein: CASSQGRSTDTQYF.

The rearrangement links TRBV6-4 to TRBJ2-5, with D uncertain. The CDR3 consists of 13 residues. In germline, CDR1 is MRHNA, CDR2 SNTAGT. Trimming took off 5 bases at V and 4 bases at J, with 11 bases between the two ends. CDR3 sequence: CASSTLRGETQYF. In DNA form, the CDR3 reads TGTGCCAGCAGTACCTTACGCGGAGAGACCCAGTACTTC.

CDR3 sequence reads: CASSYSKAGALEQYF. The CDR3, as DNA: TGTGCCAGCAGTTACTCGAAGGCAGGGGCACTCGAGCAGTACTTC. The rearrangement links TRBV6-5 to TRBJ2-7, with D perhaps matching TRBD1 (6 bases). Trimming stripped 0 bases from V and 6 bases from J, with 15 bases between. This CDR3 comprises 15 residues. Germline CDR1 and CDR2: MNHEY and SVGAGI.

The chain recombines TRBV19 with TRBJ2-6; 8 nucleotides agree with TRBD2. The CDR3 is 21 residues long. With V trimmed by 7 bases and J by 0 bases, 20 bases remained unmatched. The germline CDR1 and CDR2 sequences are LNHDA and SQIVND (reference sequence). DNA of the CDR3: TGTGCCAGTAAAGCTGGGGAACTAGCGGCCTTACCCCACTCTGGGGCCAACGTCCTGACTTTC. Translating gives CASKAGELAALPHSGANVLTF.

This clone showed up just once. The gene calls are TRBV15 and TRBJ1-3; unclear D gene. Trimming removed 4 bases from V and 0 bases from J, with 7 bases in between. CDR3 length: 14 residues. CDR1 is LNHNV and CDR2 is YYDKDF in the germline V gene (reference sequence). CDR3 DNA: TGTGCCACCAGCAAGGGAAACTCTGGAAACACCATATATTTT. Its translation is CATSKGNSGNTIYF.

This clone occurred a few times. V and J are TRBV30 and TRBJ2-7; 9 bases match TRBD1. CDR1 is GTSNPN and CDR2 is SVGIG in the germline V gene (reference sequence). V gave up 8 bases and J gave up 6 bases; unmatched junction bases: 5. CDR3 length: 11 amino acids. In DNA, the CDR3 is TGTGCCCTGGCGACAGGGGGCGAGCAGTACTTC. Amino acid sequence: CALATGGEQYF.

This chain uses TRBV7-9 with TRBJ2-2; D unclear. V lost 5 bases, J lost 3 bases, and 13 bases lay in between. This CDR3 comprises 15 residues. The germline CDR1 and CDR2 sequences are SEHNR and FQNEAQ (reference sequence). DNA for the CDR3: TGTGCCAGCAGCGCCGGGTCCTTTGACACCGGGGAGCTGTTTTTT. Its protein product is CASSAGSFDTGELFF.

This clone was seen only once. V is TRBV7-9 and J is TRBJ1-1; D remains ambiguous. Germline V CDR1 and CDR2: SEHNR, FQNEAQ (reference sequence). V shed 6 bases and J shed 4 bases, with 12 bases lying between them. This CDR3 spans 13 amino acids. Here the CDR3 reads CASRPGRATEAFF. As DNA, the CDR3 is TGTGCCAGCAGACCGGGGAGGGCCACTGAAGCTTTCTTT.

This clone has a handful of counts. The rearrangement links TRBV6-9 to TRBJ1-6; D gene ambiguous. The germline V gene encodes CDR1 MNHGY and CDR2 SVAAGI. Trimming left V 7 bases short and J 5 bases short, with 15 bases between. The CDR3 has 15 amino acids. The CDR3 sequence is CASKLHRGHNSPLHF. The CDR3 nucleotides read TGTGCCAGCAAACTCCACCGAGGACATAATTCACCCCTCCACTTT.

This chain joins TRBV9 and TRBJ2-7; TRBD2 matches 7 bases. The V segment lost 2 bases and the J segment 3 bases; nucleotides outside the gene matches: 5. Germline CDR1 SGDLS, CDR2 YYNGEE. This CDR3 contains 14 residues. The CDR3 loop is CASSVAGALYEQYF. CDR3 coding DNA: TGTGCCAGCAGCGTTGCGGGAGCCCTCTACGAGCAGTACTTC.

This rearrangement joins TRBV4-3 to TRBJ1-1, with 9 bases aligning to TRBD1. There are 14 residues in the CDR3. J was trimmed by 11 bases and V by 0 bases; bases with no gene match: 7. Germline CDR1 is LGHNA and CDR2 is YSLEER. The CDR3 reads CASSQDRDRDEAFF. Written as DNA, the CDR3 is TGCGCCAGCAGCCAAGATCGGGACAGGGACGAGGCTTTCTTT.

V gene TRBV7-3 combines with J gene TRBJ1-5; D gene unclear. This CDR3 has 13 amino acids. The V gene's germline CDR1 is SGHTA and CDR2 FQGTGA. Trimming shortened V by 7 bases and J by 5 bases, and 12 bases separated the two germline ends. As DNA, the CDR3 is TGTGCCAGCACCCCTCGCTTGCATCAGCCCCAGCATTTT. Protein: CASTPRLHQPQHF.